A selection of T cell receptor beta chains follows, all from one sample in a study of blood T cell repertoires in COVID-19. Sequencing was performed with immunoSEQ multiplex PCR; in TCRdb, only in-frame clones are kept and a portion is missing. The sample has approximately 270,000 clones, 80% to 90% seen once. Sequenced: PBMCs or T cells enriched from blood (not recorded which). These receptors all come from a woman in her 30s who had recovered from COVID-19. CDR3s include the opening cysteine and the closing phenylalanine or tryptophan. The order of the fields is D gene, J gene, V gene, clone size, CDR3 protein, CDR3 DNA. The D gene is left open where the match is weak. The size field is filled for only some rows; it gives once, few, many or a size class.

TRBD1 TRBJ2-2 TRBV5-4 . CASSSGTGNTGELFF TGTGCCAGCAGCTCCGGGACAGGGAACACCGGGGAGCTGTTTTTT
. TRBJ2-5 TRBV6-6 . CASSPPWAGKKYQETQYF TGTGCCAGCAGTCCGCCTTGGGCAGGAAAGAAGTACCAAGAGACCCAGTACTTC
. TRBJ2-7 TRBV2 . CASSVKPTGSYEQYF TGTGCCAGCAGTGTCAAACCCACGGGCTCCTACGAGCAGTACTTC
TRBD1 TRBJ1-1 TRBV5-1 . CASSLQPTGTEAFF TGCGCCAGCAGCTTGCAGCCGACAGGGACTGAAGCTTTCTTT
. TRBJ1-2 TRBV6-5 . CASSRQRSYGYTF TGTGCCAGCAGTCGACAGAGGAGCTATGGCTACACCTTC
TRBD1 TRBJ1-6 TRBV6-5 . CASSYDRGSYNSPLHF TGTGCCAGCAGTTACGACAGGGGCTCCTATAATTCACCCCTCCACTTT
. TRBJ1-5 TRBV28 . CASSEPGSTPRQPQHF TGTGCCAGCAGTGAACCGGGATCCACTCCGAGGCAGCCCCAGCATTTT
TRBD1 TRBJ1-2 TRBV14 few CASSQTGTGFGYTF TGTGCCAGCAGCCAGACCGGGACAGGTTTTGGCTACACCTTC
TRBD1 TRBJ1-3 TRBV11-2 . CASSLSRGLGNTIYF TGTGCCAGCAGCTTAAGTAGGGGGCTTGGAAACACCATATATTTT
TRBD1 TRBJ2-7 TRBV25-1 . CASSESGTGGYEQYF TGTGCCAGCAGTGAATCGGGGACAGGGGGTTACGAGCAGTACTTC
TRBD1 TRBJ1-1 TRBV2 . CASSRRGRGEAFF TGTGCCAGCAGCCGCAGGGGGCGCGGTGAAGCTTTCTTT
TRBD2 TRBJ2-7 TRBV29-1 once CSVAGTSGGIYSYEQYF TGCAGCGTGGCCGGGACTAGCGGGGGGATATACTCCTACGAGCAGTACTTC
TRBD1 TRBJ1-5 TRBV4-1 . CASSRGTGNNQPQHF TGCGCCAGCAGCCGAGGGACAGGGAATAATCAGCCCCAGCATTTT
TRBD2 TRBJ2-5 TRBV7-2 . CASSLGTSAETQYF TGTGCCAGCAGCTTGGGGACTAGCGCGGAGACCCAGTACTTC
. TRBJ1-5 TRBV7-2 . CASSLALSPYSNQPQHF TGTGCCAGCAGCTTAGCGTTGAGTCCCTATAGCAATCAGCCCCAGCATTTT
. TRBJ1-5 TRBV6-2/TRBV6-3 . CASSQGVRQPQHF TGTGCCAGCAGCCAAGGGGTAAGGCAGCCCCAGCATTTT
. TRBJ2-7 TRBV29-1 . CSAVGQTNYEQYF TGCAGCGCTGTCGGACAGACCAATTACGAGCAGTACTTC
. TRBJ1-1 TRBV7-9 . CASSGDGYTEAFF TGTGCCAGCAGCGGCGACGGGTACACTGAAGCTTTCTTT
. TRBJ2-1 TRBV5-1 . CASSLMDLRDNEQFF TGCGCCAGCAGCTTGATGGATCTTCGGGACAATGAGCAGTTCTTC
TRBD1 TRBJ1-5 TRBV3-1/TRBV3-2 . CASSNSRDRVYGQPQHF TGTGCCAGCAGCAATTCTAGGGACAGGGTGTATGGTCAGCCCCAGCATTTT
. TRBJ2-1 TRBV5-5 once CASSFTGVRGEQFF TGTGCCAGCAGCTTCACGGGGGTGAGGGGTGAGCAGTTCTTC
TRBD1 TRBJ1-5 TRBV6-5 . CASRRDSNSNQPQHF TGTGCCAGCAGACGGGACAGCAATAGCAATCAGCCCCAGCATTTT
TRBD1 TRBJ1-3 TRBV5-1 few CASSLGQESSGNTIYF TGCGCCAGCAGCCTGGGACAGGAGAGCTCTGGAAACACCATATATTTT
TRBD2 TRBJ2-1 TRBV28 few CASSLLGAAGADNEQFF TGTGCCAGCAGTTTACTGGGGGCAGCGGGGGCGGACAATGAGCAGTTCTTC
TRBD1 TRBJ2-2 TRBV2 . CASSDRIMNTGELFF TGTGCCAGCTCGGACAGGATAATGAACACCGGGGAGCTGTTTTTT